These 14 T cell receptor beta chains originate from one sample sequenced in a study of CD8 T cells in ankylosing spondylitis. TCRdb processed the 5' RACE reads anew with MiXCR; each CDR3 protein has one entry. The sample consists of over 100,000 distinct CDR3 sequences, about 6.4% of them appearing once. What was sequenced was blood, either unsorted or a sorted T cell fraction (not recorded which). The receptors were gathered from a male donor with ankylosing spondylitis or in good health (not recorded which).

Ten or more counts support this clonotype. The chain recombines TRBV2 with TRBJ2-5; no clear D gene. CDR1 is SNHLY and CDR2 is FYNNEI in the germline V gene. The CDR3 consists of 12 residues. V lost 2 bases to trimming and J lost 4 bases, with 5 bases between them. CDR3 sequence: CASSEILETQYF. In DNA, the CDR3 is TGTGCCAGCAGTGAAATATTAGAGACCCAGTACTTC. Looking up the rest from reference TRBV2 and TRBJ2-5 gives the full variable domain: EPEVTQTPSHQVTQMGQEVILRCVPISNHLYFYWYRQILGQKVEFLVSFYNNEISEKSEIFDDQFSVERPDGSNFTLKIRSTKLEDSAMYFCASSEILETQYFGPGTRLLVL.

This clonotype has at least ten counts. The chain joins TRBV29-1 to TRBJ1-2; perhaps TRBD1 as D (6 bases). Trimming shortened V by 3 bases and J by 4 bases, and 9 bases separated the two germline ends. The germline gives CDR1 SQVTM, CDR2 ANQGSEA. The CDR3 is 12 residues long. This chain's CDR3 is CSVDQGLYGYTF. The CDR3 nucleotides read TGCAGCGTTGATCAGGGGCTCTATGGCTACACCTTC.

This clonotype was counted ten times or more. For the CDR3, the DNA is TGCAGCGTTGAAAACCTAGAGCGGGACCGAAACTACAATGAGCAGTTCTTC. Amino acids: CSVENLERDRNYNEQFF. V and J are TRBV29-1 and TRBJ2-1, with 7 bases identical to TRBD2. The CDR3 consists of 17 residues. Germline V gene data show CDR1 as SQVTM and CDR2 as ANQGSEA. Trimming cost V 2 bases and J 3 bases; bases outside gene matches: 13.

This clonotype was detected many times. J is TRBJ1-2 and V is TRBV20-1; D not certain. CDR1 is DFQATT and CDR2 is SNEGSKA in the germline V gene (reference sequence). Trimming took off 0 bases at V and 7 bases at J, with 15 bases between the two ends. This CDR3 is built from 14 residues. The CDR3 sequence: CSARDQATRTGYTF. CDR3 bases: TGCAGTGCTAGAGATCAGGCAACCCGGACTGGCTACACCTTC.

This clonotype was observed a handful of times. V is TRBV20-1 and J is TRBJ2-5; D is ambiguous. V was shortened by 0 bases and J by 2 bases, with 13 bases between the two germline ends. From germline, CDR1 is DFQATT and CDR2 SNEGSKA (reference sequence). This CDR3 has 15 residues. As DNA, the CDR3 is TGCAGTGCTAGAGATCTTGCCATAGTACAAGAGACCCAGTACTTC. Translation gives CSARDLAIVQETQYF.

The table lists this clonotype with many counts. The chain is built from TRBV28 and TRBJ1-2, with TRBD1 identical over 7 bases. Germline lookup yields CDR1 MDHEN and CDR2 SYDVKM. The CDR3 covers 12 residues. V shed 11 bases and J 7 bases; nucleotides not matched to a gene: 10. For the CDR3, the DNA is TGTGCCTCCGGGACAGAGGCGAGTGGCTACACCTTC. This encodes CASGTEASGYTF.

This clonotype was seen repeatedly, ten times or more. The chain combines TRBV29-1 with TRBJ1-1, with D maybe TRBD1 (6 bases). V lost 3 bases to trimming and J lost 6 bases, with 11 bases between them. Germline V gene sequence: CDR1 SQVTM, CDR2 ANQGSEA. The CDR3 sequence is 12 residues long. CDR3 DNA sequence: TGCAGCGTTGATGTAGGGGGGCCTGAAGCTTTCTTT. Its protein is CSVDVGGPEAFF.

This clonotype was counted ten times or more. The DNA of the CDR3 is TGTGCCAGCAGCTTAGGGGTTGGGGAGCAGTACTTC. Translating it yields CASSLGVGEQYF. The chain carries TRBV7-2 and TRBJ2-7; D uncertain. The V and J ends lost 1 base and 7 bases respectively, with 8 bases between them. CDR1 is SGHTA and CDR2 is FQGNSA in the germline V gene. This CDR3 is built from 12 residues. Looking up the rest from reference TRBV7-2 and TRBJ2-7 gives the full variable domain: GAGVSQSPSNKVTEKGKDVELRCDPISGHTALYWYRQSLGQGLEFLIYFQGNSAPDKSGLPSDRFSAERTGGSVSTLTIQRTQQEDSAVYLCASSLGVGEQYFGPGTRLTVT.

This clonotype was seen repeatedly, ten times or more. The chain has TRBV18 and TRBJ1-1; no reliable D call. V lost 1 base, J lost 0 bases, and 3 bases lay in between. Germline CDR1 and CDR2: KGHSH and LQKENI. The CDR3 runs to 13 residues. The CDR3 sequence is CASSPRVNTEAFF. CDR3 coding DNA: TGTGCCAGCTCACCACGAGTGAACACTGAAGCTTTCTTT.

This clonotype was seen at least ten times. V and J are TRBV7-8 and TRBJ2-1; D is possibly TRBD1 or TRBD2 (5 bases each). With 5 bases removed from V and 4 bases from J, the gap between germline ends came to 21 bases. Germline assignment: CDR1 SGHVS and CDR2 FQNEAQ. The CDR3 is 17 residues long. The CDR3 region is CASSPARMPGRYNEQFF. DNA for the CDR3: TGTGCCAGCAGCCCGGCTCGTATGCCAGGGAGATACAATGAGCAGTTCTTC.

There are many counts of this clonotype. CDR3 residues: CASSLEAASGANVLTF. The CDR3 bases are TGTGCCAGCAGCTTAGAGGCAGCCTCTGGGGCCAACGTCCTGACTTTC. The chain links TRBV11-1 to TRBJ2-6; D uncertain. V lost 1 base and J lost 0, with 7 bases in between. CDR3 length: 16 amino acids. CDR1 and CDR2 (germline): SGHAT, FQDESV (reference sequence).

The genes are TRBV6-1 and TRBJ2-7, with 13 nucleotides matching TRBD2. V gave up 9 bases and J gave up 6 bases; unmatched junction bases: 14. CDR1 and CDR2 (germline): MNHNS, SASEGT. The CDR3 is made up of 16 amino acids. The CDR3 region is CASRVDGLAGVTEQYF. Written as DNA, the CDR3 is TGTGCCAGTCGAGTGGATGGACTAGCGGGAGTAACCGAGCAGTACTTC.

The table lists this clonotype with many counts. Here the CDR3 DNA reads TGCAGTGCTAGAGGAGGGGGCGCTTCACCCCTCCACTTT. Encoded protein: CSARGGGASPLHF. The rearrangement links TRBV20-1 to TRBJ1-6; 7 bases align to TRBD1. V shed 1 base, J shed 9 bases, and the junction held 3 bases outside the gene matches. This CDR3 region has 13 residues. The germline CDR1 and CDR2 sequences are DFQATT and SNEGSKA (reference sequence).

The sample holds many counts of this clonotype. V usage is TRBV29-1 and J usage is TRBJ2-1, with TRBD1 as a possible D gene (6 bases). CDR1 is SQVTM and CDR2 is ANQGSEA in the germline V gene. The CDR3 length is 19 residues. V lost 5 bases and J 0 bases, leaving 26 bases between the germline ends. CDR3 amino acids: CSVREQGGPSPYSYNEQFF. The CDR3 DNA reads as TGCAGCGTTCGGGAACAGGGCGGACCCTCACCGTACTCCTACAATGAGCAGTTCTTC.